These 30 T cell receptor beta chains were all obtained from the same sample, sequenced in a study of Graves' ophthalmopathy and Graves' hyperthyroidism. Using RNA transcripts, the TCR beta CDR3 regions were amplified. In the first round, RT-PCR was carried out with HTBI primers, and a multiplex PCR formed the second round. TCRdb fed the multiplex PCR reads into MiXCR, producing one record per CDR3 protein. The sample comprises 660,000 or so distinct CDR3 sequences, about 41% of which are singletons, and over 2.5% rests with the top ten. Sequencing was carried out using peripheral blood. Receptor source: an adult man with Graves' ophthalmopathy.

Many counts were recorded for this clonotype. V and J are TRBV7-8 and TRBJ1-4; the D is unclear. The CDR3 contains 14 residues. Germline-derived CDR1 and CDR2 are SGHVS and FQNEAQ. Between the trimmed V and J ends, which lost 4 bases and 4 bases, there was a span of 10 bases. The CDR3 nucleotides are TGTGCCAGCAGCTCCGGACTGGATAATGAAAAACTGTTTTTT. It codes for CASSSGLDNEKLFF.

The chain recombines TRBV5-1 with TRBJ2-2; 14 bases match TRBD2. Trimming removed 4 bases from V and 0 bases from J; junction bases left unmatched: 8. The germline gives CDR1 SGHRS, CDR2 YFSETQ. The CDR3 sequence is 19 residues long. CDR3 amino acids: CASSPGLAGVYSNTGELFF. The CDR3 nucleotides are TGCGCCAGCAGCCCGGGACTAGCGGGAGTTTACTCGAACACCGGGGAGCTGTTTTTT. The whole variable domain, filled in from reference TRBV5-1 and TRBJ2-2, reads KAGVTQTPRYLIKTRGQQVTLSCSPISGHRSVSWYQQTPGQGLQFLFEYFSETQRNKGNFPGRFSGRQFSNSRSEMNVSTLELGDSALYLCASSPGLAGVYSNTGELFFGEGSRLTVL.

V usage is TRBV29-1 and J usage is TRBJ2-5, with D possibly TRBD2 on 5 matching bases. The CDR3 consists of 14 residues. The germline V gene has CDR1 SQVTM and CDR2 ANQGSEA. Deletions cut 5 bases from V and 2 bases from J, with 15 bases between. CDR3 sequence reads: CSVQGGLPQETQYF. The CDR3 nucleotides are TGCAGCGTTCAAGGCGGGCTACCTCAAGAGACCCAGTACTTC.

J is TRBJ1-1 and V is TRBV2; D unclear. Germline CDR1 SNHLY, CDR2 FYNNEI. Trimming cost V 7 bases and J 4 bases, with 13 bases left between them. This CDR3 comprises 13 residues. The CDR3 loop reads CASTPLAGTEAFF. DNA of the CDR3: TGTGCCAGCACACCTTTGGCTGGCACTGAAGCTTTCTTT.

This clonotype was seen a few times. A read error is possible here, since a much larger clone lies one base away. The rearrangement joins TRBV19 to TRBJ2-5; 8 bases map to TRBD1. Per germline, CDR1 LNHDA and CDR2 SQIVND (reference sequence). This CDR3 has 13 residues. CDR3 sequence: CASTADRGEAQYF. The DNA for the CDR3 is TGTGCCAGTACCGCCGACAGGGGAGAGGCCCAGTACTTC.

This clonotype came up many times. This chain uses TRBV25-1 with TRBJ1-6, with D uncertain. The CDR3 runs to 13 residues. Trimming cost V 4 bases and J 13 bases, with 14 bases left between them. Germline V gene sequence: CDR1 MGHDK, CDR2 SYGVNS. This chain's CDR3 is CASSGGALSPLHF. In nucleotides, the CDR3 is TGTGCCAGCAGTGGAGGCGCCCTTTCCCCCCTCCACTTT.

This clonotype was seen a few times. This chain joins TRBV11-2 and TRBJ2-2; 12 bases line up with TRBD2. The CDR3 spans 15 residues. Unmatched junction bases numbered 4, after V lost 6 bases and J lost 5 bases. The germline V gene has CDR1 SGHAT and CDR2 FQNNGV. The CDR3: CASSTLAGGTGELFF. DNA for the CDR3: TGTGCCAGCAGTACTCTAGCGGGGGGGACCGGGGAGCTGTTTTTT.

This clonotype was counted only a few times. V and J are TRBV20-1 and TRBJ2-7; 7 nucleotides match TRBD1. The CDR3 runs 12 residues. CDR1 is DFQATT, CDR2 SNEGSKA, per germline (reference sequence). V trimming: 6 bases; J trimming: 2 bases; junction bases outside the gene matches: 4. The CDR3, as DNA: TGCAGTGCCTACGGACAGGCCTACGAGCAGTACTTC. As protein: CSAYGQAYEQYF.

For this clonotype: One base away lies a much larger clone, so this may be a sequencing read error. The gene calls are TRBV7-2 and TRBJ1-4, with TRBD1 as a possible D gene (5 bases). This CDR3 has 14 residues. Looked up from germline, CDR1 is SGHTA and CDR2 is FQGNSA. CDR3 DNA sequence: TGCGCCAGCAGCTTGCGGCACCCGAGGGGAAAACTGGTTTTT. Its protein product is CASSLRHPRGKLVF.

Ten or more counts support this clonotype. The chain recombines TRBV19 with TRBJ2-7; a weak D match, TRBD1 (6 bases). Germline values: CDR1 LNHDA, CDR2 SQIVND (reference sequence). V was trimmed by 6 bases and J by 4 bases, leaving 13 bases between them. CDR3 length: 13 residues. CDR3 bases: TGTGCCAGTAGGCAGGAACAGGGATACGAGCAGTACTTC. This codes for CASRQEQGYEQYF.

This clonotype was picked up one time. A clone one base away is much larger, so this may be a read error. The chain uses TRBV7-9 and TRBJ1-6; the match to TRBD1 covers 7 bases. The CDR3 spans 14 residues. Germline V gives CDR1 SEHNR, CDR2 FQNEAQ (reference sequence). The V gene end was trimmed by 6 bases and the J gene end by 8 bases; junction bases not matched to a gene: 7. The CDR3 sequence is CASRRTGDDSPLHF. The DNA of the CDR3 is TGTGCCAGCAGACGTACAGGGGATGATTCACCCCTCCACTTT.

The rearrangement links TRBV29-1 to TRBJ2-2; TRBD2 agrees at 13 bases. In germline, CDR1 is SQVTM, CDR2 ANQGSEA. This CDR3 comprises 15 residues. The V and J ends lost 4 bases and 1 base, in that order; junction bases with no gene match: 0. In nucleotides, the CDR3 is TGCAGCGTTGGACTAGCGGGAGGGAACACCGGGGAGCTGTTTTTT. This encodes CSVGLAGGNTGELFF.

This clonotype was counted a few times. The chain is built from TRBV20-1 and TRBJ2-7, with TRBD2 matching 9 bases. CDR1 is DFQATT and CDR2 is SNEGSKA in the germline V gene (reference sequence). J was trimmed by 0 bases and V by 0 bases; bases with no gene match: 6. The CDR3 totals 16 residues. For the CDR3, the DNA is TGCAGTGCTAGAGACGCGGCGGGAGGGTTCTCCTACGAGCAGTACTTC. It yields the protein CSARDAAGGFSYEQYF.

The J gene is TRBJ2-3, the V gene TRBV10-3, with 8 bases matching TRBD2. CDR3 length: 15 residues. Trimming removed 6 bases from V and 6 bases from J; junction bases left unmatched: 11. CDR1 is ENHRY and CDR2 is SYGVKD in the germline V gene. CDR3 protein: CAIRWAGGPGDTQYF. The CDR3, as DNA: TGTGCCATCAGATGGGCGGGGGGACCTGGGGATACGCAGTATTTT.

In its sample, this clonotype was seen a few times. This chain joins TRBV12-3 or TRBV12-4 and TRBJ2-7; D is ambiguous. The CDR3 runs 14 residues. Trimming pared 5 bases from V and 2 bases from J, leaving 13 bases between. The CDR3 nucleotides read TGTGCCAGCAGTGGCCGGTCACCCCCCTACGAGCAGTACTTC. Translation gives CASSGRSPPYEQYF.

Of note for this clonotype: One end of the junction fails to match germline, which may point to a read error. The V and J genes are TRBV7-9 and TRBJ2-7; D ambiguous. The CDR3 consists of 13 residues. Germline lookup yields CDR1 SEHNR and CDR2 FQNEAQ (reference sequence). Written as DNA, the CDR3 is TGTGCCAGCAGCCCGCCGGGTTTGTACGAGCAGCACTTC. Protein sequence: CASSPPGLYEQHF.

This clonotype was observed many times. V usage is TRBV25-1 and J usage is TRBJ1-1; 7 bases fit TRBD1. This CDR3 is 15 amino acids long. CDR1 is MGHDK and CDR2 is SYGVNS in the germline V gene. The trim removed 2 bases at V and 5 bases at J, leaving 8 bases unmatched. The CDR3 is CASSEIRGLRTEAFF. CDR3 DNA: TGTGCCAGCAGTGAAATAAGGGGGCTGAGAACTGAAGCTTTCTTT.

This chain uses TRBV7-9 with TRBJ2-3; 11 bases are a match to TRBD2. The CDR3 consists of 15 residues. The V segment lost 3 bases and the J segment 5 bases; nucleotides outside the gene matches: 4. Germline lookup yields CDR1 SEHNR and CDR2 FQNEAQ (reference sequence). This chain's CDR3 is CASSLASGRIDTQYF. The CDR3 DNA reads as TGTGCCAGCAGCTTGGCTAGCGGGAGGATAGATACGCAGTATTTT.

The chain carries TRBV6-5 and TRBJ2-7; possibly TRBD1 or TRBD2 for D (5 bases each). Germline CDR1 MNHEY, CDR2 SVGAGI. The CDR3 sequence is 13 residues long. The V gene lost 6 bases and the J gene lost 4 bases, with 13 bases spanning the gap. The chain's CDR3 is CASSRDVGYEQYF. The CDR3, as DNA: TGTGCCAGCAGCCGGGACGTCGGATACGAGCAGTACTTC.

This clonotype has just a few counts. The rearrangement links TRBV2 to TRBJ2-7; 9 nucleotides align to TRBD2. The CDR3 has 13 amino acids. Germline V lookup: CDR1 SNHLY, CDR2 FYNNEI. The junction had 5 bases not matched to a gene; V was cut back by 8 bases and J by 3 bases. CDR3 amino acids: CASRRGGFYEQYF. The CDR3, as DNA: TGTGCCAGCCGGCGGGGGGGCTTCTACGAGCAGTACTTC.

V and J are TRBV7-2 and TRBJ1-5; weak D call: TRBD1 (5 bases). V lost 5 bases, J lost 1 base, and 15 bases lay in between. CDR1 and CDR2 (germline): SGHTA, FQGNSA. CDR3 length: 16 residues. The CDR3 DNA follows: TGTGCCAGCAGCAGTGCTAGGGGCGAAAGCAATCAGCCCCAGCATTTT. It encodes CASSSARGESNQPQHF.

This clonotype appeared a few times. V is TRBV30 and J is TRBJ1-3; D is ambiguous. The CDR3 is 11 residues long. V lost 5 bases and J 2 bases, leaving 4 bases between the germline ends. In germline, CDR1 is GTSNPN, CDR2 SVGIG (reference sequence). This chain's CDR3 is CAWGTGNTIYF. The CDR3 coding sequence is TGTGCCTGGGGCACTGGAAACACCATATATTTT.

This sequence joins TRBV20-1 and TRBJ2-2, with TRBD1 matching 7 bases. V shed 4 bases, J shed 3 bases, and the junction held 5 bases outside the gene matches. The germline V gene has CDR1 DFQATT and CDR2 SNEGSKA (reference sequence). The CDR3 contains 14 residues. The CDR3 spells CSANRGSDTGELFF. In DNA form, the CDR3 reads TGCAGTGCTAACAGGGGTTCGGACACCGGGGAGCTGTTTTTT.

The chain combines TRBV12-5 with TRBJ1-2, with D perhaps TRBD1 (5 bases). The CDR3 contains 15 residues. V was cut by 2 bases and J by 0 bases, with 10 bases left in between. CDR1 is LGHNT and CDR2 is FRNRAP in the germline V gene. This CDR3 reads CASGLYEGPNYGYTF. In nucleotides, the CDR3 is TGTGCTAGTGGTTTGTACGAGGGACCTAACTATGGCTACACCTTC.

As for this clonotype: The germline gene is not matched at one end of the junction; a read error may be the cause. V is TRBV29-1 and J is TRBJ2-5; D may be TRBD1 (6 bases). This CDR3 is built from 12 residues. Germline-derived CDR1 and CDR2 are SQVTM and ANQGSEA. The CDR3: CRSEQGDVTLYF. The CDR3 DNA follows: TGCAGGAGCGAACAGGGTGATGTGACCCTGTACTTC.

This clonotype came up many times. V and J are TRBV20-1 and TRBJ2-1; D unclear. The CDR3 consists of 12 residues. CDR1 and CDR2 (germline): DFQATT, SNEGSKA (reference sequence). With 0 bases removed from V and 12 bases from J, the gap between germline ends came to 12 bases. The CDR3 here is CSARDQWRWQFF. The CDR3 DNA reads TGCAGTGCTAGAGATCAGTGGCGGTGGCAGTTCTTC.

This clonotype was recorded many times. The chain links TRBV6-5 to TRBJ2-7, with 12 bases aligning to TRBD2. V shed 5 bases, J shed 3 bases, and the junction held 5 bases outside the gene matches. The germline gives CDR1 MNHEY, CDR2 SVGAGI. The CDR3 is 15 residues long. As DNA, the CDR3 is TGTGCCAGCAGTGAAGTGACTAGCGGGAGCTACGAGCAGTACTTC. Protein product: CASSEVTSGSYEQYF.

This clonotype has more than one count but fewer than ten. The chain combines TRBV7-9 with TRBJ2-3; 9 bases fit TRBD2. V dropped 1 base and J dropped 4; count of bases not matched to a gene: 6. The CDR3 is 16 amino acids. The germline CDR1 and CDR2 sequences are SEHNR and FQNEAQ (reference sequence). CDR3 loop: CASSLGAAGGADTQYF. Written as DNA, the CDR3 is TGTGCCAGCAGCTTAGGAGCAGCGGGGGGTGCAGATACGCAGTATTTT. Together with reference TRBV7-9 and TRBJ2-3, the CDR3 gives the full variable domain: DTGVSQNPRHKITKRGQNVTFRCDPISEHNRLYWYRQTLGQGPEFLTYFQNEAQLEKSRLLSDRFSAERPKGSFSTLEIQRTEQGDSAMYLCASSLGAAGGADTQYFGPGTRLTVL.

A remark on this clonotype: The junction departs from the called germline gene at one end, perhaps through a read error. The chain joins TRBV5-5 to TRBJ2-5; D unclear. Germline-derived CDR1 and CDR2 are SGHKS and YYEKEE (reference sequence). This CDR3 region has 15 residues. This CDR3 reads CASSLGWGMEETQYF. Written as DNA, the CDR3 is TGCGCCAGCAGCTTGGGTTGGGGTATGGAAGAGACCCAGTACTTC.

Points on this clonotype: One end of the junction varies from germline; a read error may be responsible. V is TRBV2 and J is TRBJ1-6; D perhaps matches TRBD1 (6 bases). This CDR3 region has 13 residues. Germline CDR1 reads SNHLY; CDR2 reads FYNNEI. The CDR3 reads CVSSSNRDSPLHF. Here the CDR3 DNA reads TGTGTCAGCAGCTCTAACAGGGATTCACCCCTCCACTTT. Looking up the rest from reference TRBV2 and TRBJ1-6 gives the full variable domain: EPEVTQTPSHQVTQMGQEVILRCVPISNHLYFYWYRQILGQKVEFLVSFYNNEISEKSEIFDDQFSVERPDGSNFTLKIRSTKLEDSAMYFCVSSSNRDSPLHFGNGTRLTVT.